The next 25 T cell receptor beta chains were all read from a single sample in a study of cytomegalovirus exposure and HLA in healthy donors. Vbeta (60) and Jbeta (13) primers were used in the PCR. The data were produced by immunoSEQ multiplex PCR, yet TCRdb's version contains in-frame clones alone and is incomplete. The sample data list 70,000 or so clones. Material for sequencing was PBMCs. Receptors originate from a man aged 35 to 55 in good health and CMV-seronegative.

The rearrangement links TRBV7-8 to TRBJ2-7, with a tentative D call TRBD1 (6 bases). CDR1 SGHVS and CDR2 FQNEAQ come from the germline V gene. This CDR3 is built from 15 residues. V lost 5 bases and J lost 2, with 16 bases in between. Here the CDR3 DNA reads TGTGCCAGCAGCCAGGGGATGCGGCTTACCTACGAGCAGTACTTC. It codes for CASSQGMRLTYEQYF.

This chain joins TRBV6-1 and TRBJ1-5; TRBD1 might be the D (6 bases). Germline lookup yields CDR1 MNHNS and CDR2 SASEGT. The CDR3 contains 17 residues. V was cut by 0 bases and J by 0 bases, with 12 bases left in between. The CDR3: CASSEAPGTHSNQPQHF. The CDR3 DNA follows: TGTGCCAGCAGTGAAGCGCCCGGGACACATAGCAATCAGCCCCAGCATTTT.

CDR3 sequence: CASSLAGMTSTDTQYF. The CDR3 coding sequence is TGTGCCAGCAGCCTGGCCGGGATGACCAGCACAGATACGCAGTATTTT. The V gene is TRBV5-4, the J gene TRBJ2-3; D might be TRBD2 (5 bases). Per germline, CDR1 SGHNT and CDR2 YYREEE (reference sequence). The CDR3 covers 16 residues. Between the trimmed V and J ends, which lost 4 bases and 0 bases, there was a span of 15 bases. The full variable domain, rest sourced from reference TRBV5-4 and TRBJ2-3, is ETGVTQSPTHLIKTRGQQVTLRCSSQSGHNTVSWYQQALGQGPQFIFQYYREEENGRGNFPPRFSGLQFPNYSSELNVNALELDDSALYLCASSLAGMTSTDTQYFGPGTRLTVL.

The chain couples TRBV29-1 to TRBJ2-3, with TRBD2 matching over 12 bases. The CDR3 covers 14 residues. Germline CDR1 is SQVTM and CDR2 is ANQGSEA. With V trimmed by 7 bases and J by 2 bases, 4 bases remained unmatched. CDR3 residues: CSGLAGVSTDTQYF. The CDR3 DNA reads as TGCAGCGGACTAGCGGGAGTATCCACAGATACGCAGTATTTT.

This chain connects TRBV7-9 to TRBJ2-7; possibly TRBD2 for D (6 bases). V lost 1 base and J lost 4, with 14 bases in between. This CDR3 spans 15 amino acids. Germline loops: CDR1 SEHNR, CDR2 FQNEAQ (reference sequence). This chain's CDR3 is CASSLGGGVVYEQYF. For the CDR3, the DNA is TGTGCCAGCAGCTTAGGAGGAGGGGTAGTATACGAGCAGTACTTC.

V usage is TRBV7-9 and J usage is TRBJ1-1, with D perhaps matching TRBD1 (6 bases). Trimming pared 2 bases from V and 1 base from J, leaving 17 bases between. Germline V gives CDR1 SEHNR, CDR2 FQNEAQ (reference sequence). This CDR3 spans 17 amino acids. Here the CDR3 DNA reads TGTGCCAGCAGCTTAACCATAGGGGGTACAACGAACACTGAAGCTTTCTTT. Amino acids: CASSLTIGGTTNTEAFF.

This rearrangement joins TRBV9 to TRBJ2-7; the D gene is possibly TRBD1 (6 bases). Per germline, CDR1 SGDLS and CDR2 YYNGEE. CDR3 length: 14 residues. The V end lost 0 bases, the J end lost 2 bases, and 9 bases lay between the germline ends. This CDR3 is CASSVGQGPYEQYF. For the CDR3, the DNA is TGTGCCAGCAGCGTAGGTCAGGGGCCCTACGAGCAGTACTTC.

The V and J genes are TRBV27 and TRBJ1-5; D remains ambiguous. Germline V gene data show CDR1 as MNHEY and CDR2 as SMNVEV (reference sequence). The CDR3 sequence is 14 residues long. Trimming took 2 bases from V and 9 from J, leaving 14 bases between them. CDR3 DNA: TGTGCCAGCAGTTTACCGCCATCTATGCGGCCCCAGCATTTT. Translating gives CASSLPPSMRPQHF.

The rearrangement joins TRBV5-4 to TRBJ2-5, with D possibly being TRBD2 (7 bases). Trimming pared 5 bases from V and 3 bases from J, leaving 20 bases between. The CDR3 consists of 16 residues. Germline V gene sequence: CDR1 SGHNT, CDR2 YYREEE (reference sequence). The CDR3 DNA sequence: TGTGCCAGCAGTTCCTTGGGGGGCGGGGGAAAAGAGACCCAGTACTTC. Translated: CASSSLGGGGKETQYF.

The chain recombines TRBV11-2 with TRBJ2-1, with 8 bases fitting TRBD1. The CDR3 covers 18 residues. Trimming at V came to 0 bases and at J to 4 bases, leaving 11 bases not matched to a gene. From germline, CDR1 is SGHAT and CDR2 FQNNGV. The CDR3 DNA sequence: TGTGCCAGCAGCTTAGAGGTCTCAGGGGGCTCTCGGTACAATGAGCAGTTCTTC. Amino acid sequence: CASSLEVSGGSRYNEQFF.

The V and J genes are TRBV7-2 and TRBJ2-1, with D perhaps matching TRBD1 (5 bases). This CDR3 region has 17 residues. V was shortened by 4 bases and J by 2 bases, with 18 bases between the two germline ends. Germline-derived CDR1 and CDR2 are SGHTA and FQGNSA. CDR3 region: CASSSKGWGEPYNEQFF. DNA of the CDR3: TGTGCCAGCAGCTCCAAGGGCTGGGGCGAACCCTACAATGAGCAGTTCTTC.

The chain recombines TRBV11-3 with TRBJ1-1; D unclear. V lost 3 bases and J lost 3, with 8 bases in between. CDR1 is SGHNT, CDR2 YENEEA, per germline. CDR3 length: 13 residues. CDR3 nucleotides: TGTGCCAGCAGCTTCGAGGTTTACACTGAAGCTTTCTTT. It codes for CASSFEVYTEAFF.

The genes are TRBV5-5 and TRBJ2-1; D is possibly TRBD1 (5 bases). The CDR3 is 15 residues long. CDR1 and CDR2 (germline): SGHKS, YYEKEE (reference sequence). Trimming removed 1 base from V and 8 bases from J, with 16 bases in between. The DNA for the CDR3 is TGTGCCAGCAGCTTGAGGGCAGGGTGGACCGATGAGCAGTTCTTC. It codes for CASSLRAGWTDEQFF.

V usage is TRBV10-3 and J usage is TRBJ1-3, with D possibly TRBD1 on 6 matching bases. CDR1 is ENHRY and CDR2 is SYGVKD in the germline V gene. This CDR3 region has 14 residues. The V and J ends lost 7 bases and 2 bases respectively, with 12 bases between them. CDR3 protein: CAITQGLAGNTIYF. Written as DNA, the CDR3 is TGTGCCATCACCCAGGGGTTGGCTGGAAACACCATATATTTT.

CDR3 DNA: TGTGCCAGCAGCCGCGACATGAACACCGGGGAGCTGTTTTTT. This gives the protein CASSRDMNTGELFF. The rearrangement links TRBV7-9 to TRBJ2-2; no clear D gene. The CDR3 extends over 14 amino acids. Trimming stripped 5 bases from V and 1 base from J, with 8 bases between. Germline V gene sequence: CDR1 SEHNR, CDR2 FQNEAQ (reference sequence).

This chain connects TRBV15 to TRBJ2-1; TRBD1 matches at 9 bases. This CDR3 has 19 residues. V lost 0 bases and J lost 0; bases outside the gene matches: 9. Per the germline V gene, CDR1 is LNHNV and CDR2 is YYDKDF (reference sequence). The CDR3 DNA is TGTGCCACCAGCAGAGATCGGACAGGGGTTTCCTCCTCCTACAATGAGCAGTTCTTC. Amino acids: CATSRDRTGVSSSYNEQFF.

The gene calls are TRBV4-3 and TRBJ2-3, with 10 bases fitting TRBD2. The CDR3 consists of 20 residues. The J segment lost 2 bases and the V segment lost 0 bases, leaving 14 bases of the junction unmatched. CDR1 and CDR2 from the germline V gene are LGHNA and YSLEER. This chain's CDR3 is CASSQDTTSGRSFPTDTQYF. In DNA form, the CDR3 reads TGCGCCAGCAGCCAAGATACGACTAGCGGGCGATCCTTTCCCACAGATACGCAGTATTTT.

This rearrangement joins TRBV5-1 to TRBJ2-3; 10 bases agree with TRBD2. Trimming took 2 bases from V and 2 from J; bases not matched to a gene: 5. The CDR3 extends over 16 amino acids. The germline V gene encodes CDR1 SGHRS and CDR2 YFSETQ. This chain's CDR3 is CASSLATSGLTDTQYF. For the CDR3, the DNA is TGCGCCAGCAGCTTAGCGACTAGCGGGCTCACAGATACGCAGTATTTT.

The chain is built from TRBV27 and TRBJ2-3; 7 bases align to TRBD2. CDR1 and CDR2 (germline): MNHEY, SMNVEV (reference sequence). CDR3 length: 14 amino acids. Germline trimming cut 7 bases from V and 1 base from J; bases unmatched to any gene: 5. CDR3 residues: CASTKLAGTDTQYF. The CDR3 nucleotides are TGTGCCAGCACTAAGCTAGCGGGCACAGATACGCAGTATTTT.

The chain has TRBV5-1 and TRBJ2-5; 8 bases line up with TRBD1. Matching the DNA end better, TRBJ2-7 makes the J call doubtful. The V gene's germline CDR1 is SGHRS and CDR2 YFSETQ. This CDR3 has 14 residues. CDR3 sequence (DNA): TGCGCCAGCAGCGAGGGGACAGGAACCTACGAGCAGTACTTC. This translates into CASSEGTGTYEQYF.

J is TRBJ2-3 and V is TRBV25-1; 7 bases line up with TRBD1. V lost 4 bases, J lost 0 bases, and 4 bases stayed unmatched. The CDR3 totals 15 residues. Germline CDR1 is MGHDK and CDR2 is SYGVNS. The DNA of the CDR3 is TGTGCCAGCAGTGCCCCGACAGGGAGCACAGATACGCAGTATTTT. It yields the protein CASSAPTGSTDTQYF. Full variable domain (missing parts from reference TRBV25-1 and TRBJ2-3): EADIYQTPRYLVIGTGKKITLECSQTMGHDKMYWYQQDPGMELHLIHYSYGVNSTEKGDLSSESTVSRIRTEHFPLTLESARPSHTSQYLCASSAPTGSTDTQYFGPGTRLTVL.

The chain combines TRBV5-1 with TRBJ2-2; D might be TRBD2 (6 bases). The V end was cut by 6 bases, the J end by 1 base, with 13 bases between. This CDR3 comprises 15 residues. Germline V gene data show CDR1 as SGHRS and CDR2 as YFSETQ. CDR3 sequence reads: CASTDYDKNTGELFF. The CDR3 region has the DNA TGCGCCAGCACGGACTACGACAAGAACACCGGGGAGCTGTTTTTT. Together with reference TRBV5-1 and TRBJ2-2, the CDR3 gives the full variable domain: KAGVTQTPRYLIKTRGQQVTLSCSPISGHRSVSWYQQTPGQGLQFLFEYFSETQRNKGNFPGRFSGRQFSNSRSEMNVSTLELGDSALYLCASTDYDKNTGELFFGEGSRLTVL.

V and J are TRBV7-9 and TRBJ1-1, with a tentative D call TRBD1 (5 bases). The CDR3 contains 18 residues. In germline, CDR1 is SEHNR, CDR2 FQNEAQ (reference sequence). V dropped 5 bases and J dropped 1 base, with 23 bases sitting between them. Here the CDR3 reads CASSEKRGRGVSNTEAFF. CDR3 DNA: TGTGCCAGCAGCGAGAAAAGAGGTCGGGGGGTATCGAACACTGAAGCTTTCTTT.

The rearrangement uses TRBV29-1 and TRBJ2-1; TRBD2 agrees at 14 bases. The V gene's germline CDR1 is SQVTM and CDR2 ANQGSEA. Trimming removed 3 bases from V and 0 bases from J; junction bases left unmatched: 4. This CDR3 is built from 17 residues. CDR3 loop: CSVEGLAGVSSYNEQFF. The CDR3 nucleotides are TGCAGCGTTGAGGGACTAGCGGGGGTAAGCTCCTACAATGAGCAGTTCTTC.

The J gene is TRBJ2-5, the V gene TRBV5-1; 7 bases are a match to TRBD2. From germline, CDR1 is SGHRS and CDR2 YFSETQ. The CDR3 has 14 amino acids. V lost 0 bases, J lost 7 bases, and 6 bases stayed unmatched. The chain's CDR3 is CASSLEAGVGTQYF. Here the CDR3 DNA reads TGCGCCAGCAGCTTGGAGGCGGGAGTAGGGACCCAGTACTTC. The complete variable domain, with remaining parts taken from reference TRBV5-1 and TRBJ2-5, reads KAGVTQTPRYLIKTRGQQVTLSCSPISGHRSVSWYQQTPGQGLQFLFEYFSETQRNKGNFPGRFSGRQFSNSRSEMNVSTLELGDSALYLCASSLEAGVGTQYFGPGTRLLVL.